What follows are 10 T cell receptor beta chains derived from one specimen sequenced in a study of molecular identifiers for immune sequencing clone quantification. TCRdb reanalysed the PCR reads using MiXCR and keeps one entry per CDR3 protein. The sample contains about 630,000 distinct CDR3 sequences, about 25% of which appear only once. The sequenced material came from naive CD8+ T cells from blood, with Jurkat cell RNA spiked in. The subset denotes: FACS-sorted CD8+CD4-CCR7+CD45RA+ naive T cells. Receptor source: a human donor in good health. Some libraries in this study had Jurkat cell RNA spiked in.

This clonotype was counted a single time. This may come from a read error, since a much larger clone is one base off. The chain links TRBV29-1 to TRBJ2-3; 13 bases agree with TRBD2. Looked up from germline, CDR1 is SQVTM and CDR2 is ANQGSEA. The CDR3 extends over 15 amino acids. CDR3 sequence (DNA): TGCAGCGCCCGACTAGCGGGAGGCTTGTCGGATACGCAGTGTTTT. This codes for CSARLAGGLSDTQCF.

This clonotype was seen repeatedly, ten times or more. The chain employs TRBV2 and TRBJ2-5; possible D gene TRBD2, 6 bases. The V end was cut by 4 bases, the J end by 4 bases, with 10 bases between. The length of the CDR3 is 13 residues. Germline assignment: CDR1 SNHLY and CDR2 FYNNEI. The CDR3 spells CASSGRRGETQYF. The CDR3 DNA reads as TGTGCCAGCAGTGGAAGGAGGGGAGAGACCCAGTACTTC.

The sample holds a few counts of this clonotype. Given a much more abundant clone one base away, this may be a read error. The gene calls are TRBV29-1 and TRBJ1-1; D not certain. Germline V gene data show CDR1 as SQVTM and CDR2 as ANQGSEA. The CDR3 loop spans 12 amino acids. The CDR3 DNA follows: TGCAGCGTTGAATCCCAAAACACTGGAGCTTTCTTT. It codes for CSVESQNTGAFF.

This clonotype has a count of ten or more. The chain joins TRBV7-2 to TRBJ2-5; 8 bases match TRBD2. This CDR3 is built from 13 residues. V gave up 4 bases and J gave up 4 bases; unmatched junction bases: 2. Germline V gene lookup returns CDR1 SGHTA and CDR2 FQGNSA. The CDR3 DNA sequence: TGTGCCAGCAGCTGGGGACTAGTAGAGACCCAGTACTTC. Translating gives CASSWGLVETQYF.

The sample holds many counts of this clonotype. The genes are TRBV29-1 and TRBJ2-3; D perhaps matches TRBD1 (6 bases). V was shortened by 6 bases and J by 3 bases, with 19 bases between the two germline ends. Germline CDR1 reads SQVTM; CDR2 reads ANQGSEA. The CDR3 is 15 amino acids. The DNA for the CDR3 is TGCAGCGTCCTTCCATGGCAGGGGATGACAGATACGCAGTATTTT. Translation gives CSVLPWQGMTDTQYF.

This clonotype was seen ten or more times. The rearrangement links TRBV27 to TRBJ2-3; no reliable D call. Germline V lookup: CDR1 MNHEY, CDR2 SMNVEV (reference sequence). V shed 5 bases and J shed 1 base, with 13 bases lying between them. This CDR3 spans 15 amino acids. The CDR3 nucleotides are TGTGCCAGCAGTATTTATGGCGGTCGCACAGATACGCAGTATTTT. This gives the protein CASSIYGGRTDTQYF.

This clonotype was observed a handful of times. The V call is TRBV6-6, the J call TRBJ1-1; 9 positions agree with TRBD1. This CDR3 has 12 residues. V gave up 7 bases and J gave up 8 bases; unmatched junction bases: 5. Germline-derived CDR1 and CDR2 are MNHNY and SVGAGI (reference sequence). CDR3 loop: CASTRTGEEAFF. The CDR3 DNA is TGTGCCAGCACACGGACAGGGGAAGAAGCTTTCTTT.

This clonotype was seen a handful of times. The CDR3 sequence is CASSPGQRSSYNEQFF. DNA for the CDR3: TGTGCCAGCAGTCCGGGACAGAGGAGCTCCTACAATGAGCAGTTCTTC. V usage is TRBV6-5 and J usage is TRBJ2-1; 7 bases are shared with TRBD1. The CDR3 is 16 residues long. V trimming: 5 bases; J trimming: 0 bases; junction bases outside the gene matches: 7. Per the germline V gene, CDR1 is MNHEY and CDR2 is SVGAGI.

On this clonotype: Given the absence of the conserved phenylalanine or tryptophan at the CDR3 end, a read error is likely. This chain connects TRBV7-9 to TRBJ1-5, with D uncertain. Trimming removed 3 bases at V and 5 bases at J, with 14 bases between. CDR1 and CDR2 from the germline V gene are SEHNR and FQNEAQ (reference sequence). The CDR3 totals 15 residues. The DNA of the CDR3 is TGTGCCAGCAGCTTCTCAGATGGTGGCCATCAGCCCCAGCATCTT. Its translation: CASSFSDGGHQPQHL.

The chain links TRBV7-9 to TRBJ2-1; D is perhaps TRBD1 (5 bases). The V end was cut by 0 bases, the J end by 3 bases, with 21 bases between. The CDR3 has 19 residues. CDR1 and CDR2 (germline): SEHNR, FQNEAQ (reference sequence). CDR3: CASSLAGALGQLFYNEQFF. The CDR3 region has the DNA TGTGCCAGCAGCTTAGCAGGGGCCCTAGGGCAGCTATTCTACAATGAGCAGTTCTTC. Complete variable domain (other parts from reference TRBV7-9 and TRBJ2-1): DTGVSQNPRHKITKRGQNVTFRCDPISEHNRLYWYRQTLGQGPEFLTYFQNEAQLEKSRLLSDRFSAERPKGSFSTLEIQRTEQGDSAMYLCASSLAGALGQLFYNEQFFGPGTRLTVL.